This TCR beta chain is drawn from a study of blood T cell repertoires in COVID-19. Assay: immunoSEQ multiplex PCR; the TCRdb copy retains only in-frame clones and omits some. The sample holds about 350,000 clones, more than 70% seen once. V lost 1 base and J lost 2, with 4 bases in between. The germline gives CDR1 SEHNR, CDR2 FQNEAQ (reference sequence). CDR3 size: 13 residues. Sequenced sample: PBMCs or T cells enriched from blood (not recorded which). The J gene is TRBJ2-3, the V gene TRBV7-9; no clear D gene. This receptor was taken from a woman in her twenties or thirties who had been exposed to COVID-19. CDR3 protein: CASSLVFTDTQYF. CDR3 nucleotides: TGTGCCAGCAGCTTAGTATTCACAGATACGCAGTATTTT.